This T cell receptor (beta chain) was sequenced during a study of CD4 and CD8 cells across lung adenocarcinoma regions. V gave up 6 bases and J gave up 7 bases, with 19 bases separating them. Germline lookup yields CDR1 MNHEY and CDR2 SVGEGT. The CDR3 spans 15 residues. This clonotype was seen a few times. TCRdb reprocessed the PCR reads with MiXCR, giving one entry per CDR3 protein. Among about 5,100 distinct CDR3 sequences listed, 60% were seen once. Localized lung adenocarcinoma, a non-small cell lung cancer, affected the donors. The sequenced sample consisted of CD4+ T cells from the center of a lung tumor. The V call is TRBV6-2 or TRBV6-3, the J call TRBJ2-1, with D possibly TRBD2 on 5 matching bases. The TCR was taken from a male donor with lung adenocarcinoma. The CD4 and CD8 labels of this study may be unreliable. This CDR3 is CASSFDISGRNEQFF. The DNA for the CDR3 is TGTGCCAGCAGCTTCGACATCTCGGGGAGAAATGAGCAGTTCTTC.